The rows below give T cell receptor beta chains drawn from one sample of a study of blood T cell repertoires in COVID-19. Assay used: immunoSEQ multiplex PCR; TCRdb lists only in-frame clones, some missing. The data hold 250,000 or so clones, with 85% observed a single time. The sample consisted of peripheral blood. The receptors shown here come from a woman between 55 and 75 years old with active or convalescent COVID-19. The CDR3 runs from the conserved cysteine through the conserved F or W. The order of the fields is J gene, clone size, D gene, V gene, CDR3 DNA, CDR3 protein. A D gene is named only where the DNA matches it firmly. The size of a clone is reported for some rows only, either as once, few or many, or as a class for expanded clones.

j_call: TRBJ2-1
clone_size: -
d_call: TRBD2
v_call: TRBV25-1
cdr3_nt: TGTGCCAGCAGTGAGCAAACTAGCGGGGGGGCCAATGAGCAGTTCTTC
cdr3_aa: CASSEQTSGGANEQFF

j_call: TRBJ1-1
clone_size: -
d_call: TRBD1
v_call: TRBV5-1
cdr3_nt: TGCGCCAGCAGTAAGACAGGGGGGAACACTGAAGCTTTCTTT
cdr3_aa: CASSKTGGNTEAFF

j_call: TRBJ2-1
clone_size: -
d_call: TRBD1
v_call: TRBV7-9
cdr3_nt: TGTGCCAGCAGCGGGGGGACAGGGCCCACCTACAATGAGCAGTTCTTC
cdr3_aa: CASSGGTGPTYNEQFF

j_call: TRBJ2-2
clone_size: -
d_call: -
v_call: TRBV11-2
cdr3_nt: TGTGCCAGCAGCTTAGATGCCCAGGGCTACACCGGGGAGCTGTTTTTT
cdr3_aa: CASSLDAQGYTGELFF

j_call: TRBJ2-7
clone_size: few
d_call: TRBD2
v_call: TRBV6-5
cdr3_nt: TGTGCCAGCAGCCAGGGTGGGGGGGATTCCTACGAGCAGTACTTC
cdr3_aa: CASSQGGGDSYEQYF

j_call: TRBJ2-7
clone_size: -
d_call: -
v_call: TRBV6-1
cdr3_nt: TGTGCCAGCAGTGTCCCGGAGGGGGGGTACTCCTACGAGCAGTACTTC
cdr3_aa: CASSVPEGGYSYEQYF

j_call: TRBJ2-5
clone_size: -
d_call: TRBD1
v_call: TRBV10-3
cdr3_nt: TGTGCCATCAGGGGGGACAGCCAAGAGACCCAGTACTTC
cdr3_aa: CAIRGDSQETQYF

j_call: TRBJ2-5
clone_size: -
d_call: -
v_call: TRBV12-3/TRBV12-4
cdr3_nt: TGTGCCAGCAGTTTCAGTCAAGAGACCCAGTACTTC
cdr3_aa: CASSFSQETQYF

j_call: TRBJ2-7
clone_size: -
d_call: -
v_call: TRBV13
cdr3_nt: TGTGCCAGCAGCCAGCCGGGACAAACCTACGAGCAGTACTTC
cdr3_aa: CASSQPGQTYEQYF

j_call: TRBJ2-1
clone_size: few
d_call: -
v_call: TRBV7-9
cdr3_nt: TGTGCCAGCACCACAAAGACTAGCTCCTACAATGAGCAGTTCTTC
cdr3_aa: CASTTKTSSYNEQFF

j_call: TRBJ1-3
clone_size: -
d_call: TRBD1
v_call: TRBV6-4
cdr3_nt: TGTGCCAGCAGTACTTTCGAACAGGGGGCTGGAAACACCATATATTTT
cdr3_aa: CASSTFEQGAGNTIYF

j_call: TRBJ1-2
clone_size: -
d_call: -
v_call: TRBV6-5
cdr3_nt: TGTGCCAGCAGGGCCCCCACAGCCAGCGGTGGCTACACCTTC
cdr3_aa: CASRAPTASGGYTF

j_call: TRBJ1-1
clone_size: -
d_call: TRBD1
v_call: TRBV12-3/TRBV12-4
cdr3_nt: TGTGCCAGCAGTTTAAACAGGGGGACTGAAGCTTTCTTT
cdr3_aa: CASSLNRGTEAFF

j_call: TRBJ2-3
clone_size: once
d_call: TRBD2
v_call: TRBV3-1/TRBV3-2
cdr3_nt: TGTGCCAGCAGCCGACCCAACGGGACTAGCGGGAGGGTGAGGCGGAGCACAGATACGCAGTATTTT
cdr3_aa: CASSRPNGTSGRVRRSTDTQYF

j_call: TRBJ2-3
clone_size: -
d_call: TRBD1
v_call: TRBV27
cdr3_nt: TGTGCCAGCAGGCAGGGGGCAGATACGCAGTATTTT
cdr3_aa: CASRQGADTQYF

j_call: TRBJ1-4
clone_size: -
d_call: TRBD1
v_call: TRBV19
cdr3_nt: TGTGCCAGTAAAAATCACAGGGGACCCACTAATGAAAAACTGTTTTTT
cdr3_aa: CASKNHRGPTNEKLFF

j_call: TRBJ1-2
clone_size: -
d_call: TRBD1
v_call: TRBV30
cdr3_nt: TGTGCCTGGAGAGGACAGGGCCTTAACTATGGCTACACCTTC
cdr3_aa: CAWRGQGLNYGYTF

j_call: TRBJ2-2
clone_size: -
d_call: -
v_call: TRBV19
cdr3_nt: TGTGCCAGTAAGCCACCCGAGAACACCGGGGAGCTGTTTTTT
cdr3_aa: CASKPPENTGELFF

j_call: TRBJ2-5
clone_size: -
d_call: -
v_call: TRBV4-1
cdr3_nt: TGCGCCAGCAGCCAAGGGAACAGGGGAGGCGAGACCCAGTACTTC
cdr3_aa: CASSQGNRGGETQYF

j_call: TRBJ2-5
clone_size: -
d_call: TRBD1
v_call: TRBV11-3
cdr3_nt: TGTGCCAGCAGCTTTGGGCCGGGACAGGGTGAAGAGACCCAGTACTTC
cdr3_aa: CASSFGPGQGEETQYF

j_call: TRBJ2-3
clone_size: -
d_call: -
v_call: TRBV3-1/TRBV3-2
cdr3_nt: TGTGCCAGCAGCCAAGGCGGGGGCACAGATACGCAGTATTTT
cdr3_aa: CASSQGGGTDTQYF

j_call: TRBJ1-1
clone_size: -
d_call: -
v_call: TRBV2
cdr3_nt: TGTGCCAGCAGTGTGTTTAGGACAGAGAACACTGAAGCTTTCTTT
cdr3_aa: CASSVFRTENTEAFF

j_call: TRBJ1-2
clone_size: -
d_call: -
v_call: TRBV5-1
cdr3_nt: TGCGCCAGCAGCTGGGACACCGGGAGCGGGAGCGGCGGCTACACCTTC
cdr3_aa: CASSWDTGSGSGGYTF

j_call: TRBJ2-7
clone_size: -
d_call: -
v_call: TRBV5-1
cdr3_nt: TGCGCCAGCAGCTTGGGGGGGCCCTACGAGCAGTACTTC
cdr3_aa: CASSLGGPYEQYF

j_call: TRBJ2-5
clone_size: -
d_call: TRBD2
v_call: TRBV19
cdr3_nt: TGTGCCAGTAGTATAGACACTAGCGGTGGAGGGGAGACCCAGTACTTC
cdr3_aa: CASSIDTSGGGETQYF

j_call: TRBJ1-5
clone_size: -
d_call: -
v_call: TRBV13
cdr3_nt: TGTGCCAGCAGCTTAGGGGGGGGTAATCAGCCCCAGCATTTT
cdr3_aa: CASSLGGGNQPQHF

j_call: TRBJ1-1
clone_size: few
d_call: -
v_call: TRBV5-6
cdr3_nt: TGTGCCAGCAGCCCTGGGCAGCCCCCGAGAGCTGAAGCTTTCTTT
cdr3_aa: CASSPGQPPRAEAFF

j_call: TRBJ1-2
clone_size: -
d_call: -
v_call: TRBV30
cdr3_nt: TGTGCTTTTGGACTCGGAGGTGGCTATGGCTACACCTTC
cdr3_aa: CAFGLGGGYGYTF

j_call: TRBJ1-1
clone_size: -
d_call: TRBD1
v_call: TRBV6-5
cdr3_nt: TGTGCCAGCAGTTGGGGGACAGCGAACACTGAAGCTTTCTTT
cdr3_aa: CASSWGTANTEAFF

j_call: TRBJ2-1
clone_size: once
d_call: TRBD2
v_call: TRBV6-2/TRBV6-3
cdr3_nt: TGTGCCAGCAGTTACCCCCATATGACTAGCGGGGGTTCGTTTTCCTACAATGAGCAGTTCTTC
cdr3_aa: CASSYPHMTSGGSFSYNEQFF

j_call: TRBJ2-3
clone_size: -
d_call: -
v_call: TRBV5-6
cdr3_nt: TGTGCCAGCAGCTTAGCCCGCGTGGGGGGAAACCCCGATACGCAGTATTTT
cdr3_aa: CASSLARVGGNPDTQYF

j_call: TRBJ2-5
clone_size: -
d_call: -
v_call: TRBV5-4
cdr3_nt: TGTGCCAGCAGCTTGGCCGGCGTTCCGGGGTCCCAGTACTTC
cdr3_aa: CASSLAGVPGSQYF

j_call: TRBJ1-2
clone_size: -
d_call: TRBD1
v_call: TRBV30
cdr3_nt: TGTGCCTGGAGTGAACTCGGGACAGGGGGCTATGGCTACACCTTC
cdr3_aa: CAWSELGTGGYGYTF

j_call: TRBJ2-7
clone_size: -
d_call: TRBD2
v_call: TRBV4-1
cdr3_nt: TGCGCCAGCAGCCAAGACCTCGCGGGAGTAGGTGAGCAGTACTTC
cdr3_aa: CASSQDLAGVGEQYF

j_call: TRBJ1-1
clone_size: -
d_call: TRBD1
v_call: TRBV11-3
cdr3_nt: TGTGCCAGCAGCTTACGGGACAGGGGGCGCACTGAAGCTTTCTTT
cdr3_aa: CASSLRDRGRTEAFF

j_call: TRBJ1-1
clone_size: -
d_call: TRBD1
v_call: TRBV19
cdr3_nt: TGTGCCAGTAGTCACCGGGACAGGCAGAACACTGAAGCTTTCTTT
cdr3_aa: CASSHRDRQNTEAFF

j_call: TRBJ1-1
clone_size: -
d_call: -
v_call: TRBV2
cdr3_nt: TGTGCCAGCAGCCGAGGGGGGAACACTGAAGCTTTCTTT
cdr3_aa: CASSRGGNTEAFF

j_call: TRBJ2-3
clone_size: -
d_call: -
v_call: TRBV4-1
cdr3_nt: TGCGCCAGCAGCCAAAACGACGGACACGGAGATACGCAGTATTTT
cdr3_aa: CASSQNDGHGDTQYF

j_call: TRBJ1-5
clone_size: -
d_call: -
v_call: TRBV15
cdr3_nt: TGTGCCACAGGGGTTAGCAATCAGCCCCAGCATTTT
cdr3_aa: CATGVSNQPQHF

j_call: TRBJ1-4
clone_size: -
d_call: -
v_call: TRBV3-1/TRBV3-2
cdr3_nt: TGTGCCAGCAGCCCCCGGGAAGGGCCAGGGGATGAAAAACTGTTTTTT
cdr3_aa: CASSPREGPGDEKLFF

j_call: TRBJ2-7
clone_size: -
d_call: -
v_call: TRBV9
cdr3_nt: TGTGCCAGCAGCGTAGCCCCAGATTCCTACGAGCAGTACTTC
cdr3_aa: CASSVAPDSYEQYF

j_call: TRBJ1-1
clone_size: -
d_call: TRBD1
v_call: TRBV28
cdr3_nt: TGTGCCAGCAGTTCCCCAACGAGGGGGCGGAACACTGAAGCTTTCTTT
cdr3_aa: CASSSPTRGRNTEAFF

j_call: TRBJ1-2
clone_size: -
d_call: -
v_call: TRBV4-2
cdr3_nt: TGTGCCAGCAGCACGACAGACTTCTATGGCTACACCTTC
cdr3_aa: CASSTTDFYGYTF

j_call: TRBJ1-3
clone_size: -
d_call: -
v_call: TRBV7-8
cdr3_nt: TGTGCCAGCAGCTTAGTGTATTCAGGGTCTTCTGGAAACACCATATATTTT
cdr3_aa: CASSLVYSGSSGNTIYF

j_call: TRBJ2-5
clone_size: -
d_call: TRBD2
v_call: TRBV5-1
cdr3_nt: TGCGCCAGCAGGTTGGGGACTAGCGGGGCAGAGACCCAGTACTTC
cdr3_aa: CASRLGTSGAETQYF

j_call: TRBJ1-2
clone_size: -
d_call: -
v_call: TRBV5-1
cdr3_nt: TGCGCCAGCAGCTTGACGGGGGAGAGTGGCTACACCTTC
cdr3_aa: CASSLTGESGYTF

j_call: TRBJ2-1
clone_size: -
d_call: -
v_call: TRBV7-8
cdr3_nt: TGTGCCAGCACCCTTACGGTGCCGGCCAGGTACAATGAGCAGTTCTTC
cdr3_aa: CASTLTVPARYNEQFF

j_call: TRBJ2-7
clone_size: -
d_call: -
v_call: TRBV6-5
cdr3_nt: TGTGCCAGCAGTTGGTCTAGGAAGGCTCTCGAGCAGTACTTC
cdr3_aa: CASSWSRKALEQYF

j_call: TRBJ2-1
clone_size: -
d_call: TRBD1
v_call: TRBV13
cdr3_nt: TGTGCCAGCAGCTCCTCAAGGGACAGGGGGCTCTACAATGAGCAGTTCTTC
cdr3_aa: CASSSSRDRGLYNEQFF

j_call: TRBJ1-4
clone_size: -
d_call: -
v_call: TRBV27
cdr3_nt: TGTGCCAGCAGTCACGAGGCGGGGGGGGTGGGGGAAAAACTGTTTTTT
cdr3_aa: CASSHEAGGVGEKLFF

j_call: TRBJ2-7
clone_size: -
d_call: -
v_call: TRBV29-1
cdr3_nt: TGCAGCGTTGGGTTTGAGTATGGCGAGCAGTACTTC
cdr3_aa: CSVGFEYGEQYF

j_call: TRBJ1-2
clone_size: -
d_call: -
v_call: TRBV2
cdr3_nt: TGTGCCAGCAGAGGACAGAACTATGGCTACACCTTC
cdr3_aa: CASRGQNYGYTF

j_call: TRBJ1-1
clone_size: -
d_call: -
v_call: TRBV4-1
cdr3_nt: TGCGCCAGCAGACTACACCCCGAGGGCACTGAAGCTTTCTTT
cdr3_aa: CASRLHPEGTEAFF

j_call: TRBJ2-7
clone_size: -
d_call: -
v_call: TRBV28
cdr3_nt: TGTGCCAGCAGCAGACTGGCCCCCCACGAGCAGTACTTC
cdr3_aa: CASSRLAPHEQYF

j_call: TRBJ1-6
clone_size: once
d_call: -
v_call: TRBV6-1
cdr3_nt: TGTGCCAGCAGTGGTTCTGGGGGACTTACTTATAATTCACCCCTCCACTTT
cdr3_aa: CASSGSGGLTYNSPLHF

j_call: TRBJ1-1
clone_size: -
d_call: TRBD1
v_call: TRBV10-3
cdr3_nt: TGTGCCATCAGTGGGGGACAGAAACTTGAAGCTTTCTTT
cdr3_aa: CAISGGQKLEAFF

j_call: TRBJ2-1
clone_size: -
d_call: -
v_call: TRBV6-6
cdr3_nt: TGTGCCAGCAGTTCCCTACAGGGAGAAGGCTACAATGAGCAGTTCTTC
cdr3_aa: CASSSLQGEGYNEQFF

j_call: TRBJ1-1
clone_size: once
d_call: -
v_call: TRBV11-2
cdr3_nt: TGTGCCAGCAGCTCTAGCGGGCATTGGGACACTGAAGCTTTCTTT
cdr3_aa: CASSSSGHWDTEAFF

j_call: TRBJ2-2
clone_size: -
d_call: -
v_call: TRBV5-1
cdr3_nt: TGCGCCAGCACCAAGGCCCCCAGAGGGCGAGGCACCGGGGAGCTGTTTTTT
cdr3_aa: CASTKAPRGRGTGELFF